This record covers a single T cell receptor beta chain. As yet, its antigen is unknown. Some clones are missing from TCRdb's copy, which holds only in-frame ones; the method was immunoSEQ multiplex PCR. The repertoire has under 80,000 clones, over 55% of them found once; the top ten carry around 52%. This sample stems from a study of shared clonotypes between healthy human individuals. Overall study findings and caveats: Blood was the sole source, and tissue repertoires probably differ.

This sequence was found in a man in his thirties or forties in good health. Sample: memory CD8+ T cells sorted from blood. Subset specified: CD45RO+ cells pooled with CCR7-negative TemRA cells.

The CDR3 loop is CASSFGLAGAEQYF. CDR3 sequence (DNA): TGTGCCAGCAGTTTTGGACTAGCGGGTGCCGAGCAGTACTTC. The rearrangement links TRBV27 to TRBJ2-7; TRBD2 agrees at 11 bases. The V gene's germline CDR1 is MNHEY and CDR2 SMNVEV (reference sequence). This CDR3 region has 14 residues. V gave up 3 bases and J gave up 6 bases; unmatched junction bases: 4.